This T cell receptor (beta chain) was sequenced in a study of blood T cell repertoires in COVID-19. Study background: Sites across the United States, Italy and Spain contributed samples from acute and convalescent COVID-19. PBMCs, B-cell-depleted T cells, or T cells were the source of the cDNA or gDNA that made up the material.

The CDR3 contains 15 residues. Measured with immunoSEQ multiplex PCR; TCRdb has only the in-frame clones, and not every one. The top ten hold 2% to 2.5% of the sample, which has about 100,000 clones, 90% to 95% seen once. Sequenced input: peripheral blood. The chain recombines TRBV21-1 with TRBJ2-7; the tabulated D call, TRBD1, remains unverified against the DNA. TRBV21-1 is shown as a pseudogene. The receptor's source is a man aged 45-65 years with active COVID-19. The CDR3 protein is CASSKGQGSSYEQYV. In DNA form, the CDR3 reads TGTGCCAGCAGCAAAGGGCAGGGGAGCTCCTACGAGCAGTACGTC.